This T cell receptor (beta chain) was identified in a study of T cell changes during pregnancy in multiple sclerosis. This clone was counted a few times. V lost 4 bases to trimming and J lost 3 bases, with 3 bases between them. CDR1 is LGHNT and CDR2 is FRNRAP in the germline V gene. The CDR3 is 11 residues long. Libraries were prepared by immunoSEQ multiplex PCR; TCRdb keeps only in-frame clonotypes and omits some of them. The sample has 70,000 to 100,000 clones; approximately 92% are singletons. The source material was peripheral blood, sampled in the first trimester of pregnancy. The chain uses TRBV12-5 and TRBJ1-1; D gene uncertain. The TCR comes from a female donor with multiple sclerosis, enrolled in a pregnancy study. CDR3 residues: CASGSDTEAFF. The CDR3 bases are TGTGCTAGTGGTTCTGACACTGAAGCTTTCTTT.